This T cell receptor (beta chain) was identified during a study of shared clonotypes between healthy human individuals. V lost 2 bases and J lost 3; bases outside the gene matches: 4. CDR3 length: 15 residues. Germline CDR1 reads SGHRS; CDR2 reads YFSETQ. This clone was picked up one time. Sequencing was performed with immunoSEQ multiplex PCR; in TCRdb, only in-frame clones are kept and a portion is missing. The sample holds about 2.3 million clones, more than 85% seen once. The chain uses TRBV5-1 and TRBJ2-7; 11 bases are shared with TRBD1. This clonotype was obtained from a man between 18 and 29 years old in good health. Some clones in this sample may be carry-over from other donors' samples. Sequencing used naive CD4+ T cells from PBMCs. Subset specified: CD45RA+ positively selected. For the CDR3, the DNA is TGCGCCAGCAGCTTAGAGGACAGGGGGCTCTACGAGCAGTACTTC. Its protein is CASSLEDRGLYEQYF.